One and the same sample provided the 2 T cell receptor beta chains below, sequenced in a study of beta chain features in type 1 diabetes. The study, taken as a whole, reports: Type 1 diabetes patients had moderately but significantly shorter TCRB CDR3s in all four CD4+ subsets.

Every bit of the isolated RNA underwent reverse transcription, so sequencing read expressed TCRB transcripts. Using immunoSEQ multiplex PCR, the repertoire was profiled, and TCRdb retains in-frame clones only, with some absent. This table has 250,000 to 300,000 clones, around 15% appearing once. No antigen is known for these receptors. Sequencing was performed on naive CD4+ T cells from blood. These receptors all stem from a man in his thirties or forties with type 1 diabetes.

This clone came up a few times. This sequence joins TRBV28 and TRBJ2-1, with 7 bases aligning to TRBD1. Germline CDR1 reads MDHEN; CDR2 reads SYDVKM. J lost 0 bases, V lost 6 bases, and 8 bases had no gene match. The CDR3 length is 16 residues. CDR3 in amino acids: CASSSQQGSSYNEQFF. The CDR3 bases are TGTGCCAGCAGCAGTCAACAGGGGAGCTCCTACAATGAGCAGTTCTTC.

V is TRBV29-1 and J is TRBJ2-5; D may be TRBD2 (5 bases). Trimming took off 3 bases at V and 2 bases at J, with 13 bases between the two ends. The CDR3 totals 14 residues. Germline V gene sequence: CDR1 SQVTM, CDR2 ANQGSEA. The CDR3 sequence is CSVEEERRQETQYF. The CDR3 DNA follows: TGCAGCGTTGAGGAGGAACGGCGGCAAGAGACCCAGTACTTC. The full variable domain, with the rest looked up from reference TRBV29-1 and TRBJ2-5, is SAVISQKPSRDICQRGTSLTIQCQVDSQVTMMFWYRQQPGQSLTLIATANQGSEATYESGFVIDKFPISRPNLTFSTLTVSNMSPEDSSIYLCSVEEERRQETQYFGPGTRLLVL.